This record looks at one T cell receptor beta chain sequence and its context. The data belong to a study of blood T cell repertoires in COVID-19. Data came from immunoSEQ multiplex PCR; TCRdb stores just in-frame clones and leaves some out. The sample contains 200,000 to 250,000 clones, about 85% of which appear only once. Sequencing input: peripheral blood. This TCR came from a woman between 45 and 60 years old with COVID-19, enrolled during active disease.

The CDR3 reads CATLSSTDTQYF. Written as DNA, the CDR3 is TGCGCCACCCTTTCTAGCACAGATACGCAGTATTTT. This sequence joins TRBV10-2 and TRBJ2-3; D is uncertain. Deletions cut 10 bases from V and 0 bases from J, with 8 bases between. CDR1 and CDR2 from the germline V gene are WSHSY and SAAADI. The CDR3 contains 12 residues.